Presented here are 7 T cell receptor beta chains from one specimen sequenced in a study of blood T cell repertoires in COVID-19. Clones were sequenced by immunoSEQ multiplex PCR, and TCRdb holds only the in-frame ones, with some missing. The data show 140,000 to 150,000 clones, approximately 90% seen once. The source material was PBMCs or T cells enriched from blood (not recorded which). These receptors were obtained from a woman younger than 45 with acute COVID-19.

This clone was seen only a few times. The V call is TRBV6-2 or TRBV6-3, the J call TRBJ2-1; possibly TRBD2 for D (6 bases). This CDR3 is 14 amino acids long. V lost 5 bases to trimming and J lost 6 bases, with 14 bases between them. Germline loops: CDR1 MNHEY, CDR2 SVGEGT. The CDR3 region is CASSQGTAPNEQFF. Written as DNA, the CDR3 is TGTGCCAGCAGTCAAGGGACTGCCCCCAATGAGCAGTTCTTC.

The rearrangement joins TRBV4-3 to TRBJ2-7, with TRBD2 identical over 7 bases. Per germline, CDR1 LGHNA and CDR2 YSLEER. CDR3 length equals 13 residues. V shed 4 bases and J 2 bases; nucleotides not matched to a gene: 2. The CDR3 nucleotides read TGCGCCAGCAGCCGGGGGGGAGCCTACGAGCAGTACTTC. Protein: CASSRGGAYEQYF.

This clone was counted once. The chain employs TRBV28 and TRBJ2-7, with 7 positions matching TRBD1. Trimming at V came to 4 bases and at J to 3 bases, leaving 12 bases not matched to a gene. Germline CDR1 is MDHEN and CDR2 is SYDVKM. The CDR3 is 16 residues long. CDR3 in amino acids: CASSWDPTGPNYEQYF. The CDR3 nucleotides read TGTGCCAGCAGTTGGGACCCGACAGGGCCGAACTACGAGCAGTACTTC.

This clone showed up just a few times. This chain uses TRBV6-4 with TRBJ2-7, with TRBD2 as a possible D gene (6 bases). Deletions cut 6 bases from V and 7 bases from J, with 16 bases between. The CDR3 has 13 amino acids. Germline loops: CDR1 MRHNA, CDR2 SNTAGT. The CDR3 region is CASSTGASGEQYF. In DNA form, the CDR3 reads TGTGCCAGCAGCACGGGAGCAAGTGGGGAGCAGTACTTC.

The V call is TRBV7-3, the J call TRBJ1-2; TRBD1 matches 7 bases. J lost 2 bases, V lost 0 bases, and 12 bases had no gene match. Germline V gene lookup returns CDR1 SGHTA and CDR2 FQGTGA. The CDR3 extends over 18 amino acids. The CDR3 sequence is CASSLTGTETLNNYGYTF. CDR3 nucleotide sequence: TGTGCCAGCAGCTTAACCGGGACAGAAACACTTAACAACTATGGCTACACCTTC.

V and J are TRBV2 and TRBJ2-7, with 13 bases aligning to TRBD2. The germline V gene has CDR1 SNHLY and CDR2 FYNNEI. The J segment lost 1 base and the V segment lost 6 bases, leaving 9 bases of the junction unmatched. The CDR3 has 17 residues. Written as DNA, the CDR3 is TGTGCCAGCAGCTTCGGACTAGCGGGAGTCGGATCCTACGAGCAGTACTTC. Translating it yields CASSFGLAGVGSYEQYF.

This clone has just a few counts. The V call is TRBV30, the J call TRBJ2-4, with D possibly being TRBD2 (5 bases). This CDR3 is built from 11 residues. Deletions cut 3 bases from V and 8 bases from J, with 8 bases between. CDR1 GTSNPN and CDR2 SVGIG come from the germline V gene (reference sequence). The DNA of the CDR3 is TGTGCCTGGAGCTGGCGGGACATTCAGTACTTC. Residues: CAWSWRDIQYF.